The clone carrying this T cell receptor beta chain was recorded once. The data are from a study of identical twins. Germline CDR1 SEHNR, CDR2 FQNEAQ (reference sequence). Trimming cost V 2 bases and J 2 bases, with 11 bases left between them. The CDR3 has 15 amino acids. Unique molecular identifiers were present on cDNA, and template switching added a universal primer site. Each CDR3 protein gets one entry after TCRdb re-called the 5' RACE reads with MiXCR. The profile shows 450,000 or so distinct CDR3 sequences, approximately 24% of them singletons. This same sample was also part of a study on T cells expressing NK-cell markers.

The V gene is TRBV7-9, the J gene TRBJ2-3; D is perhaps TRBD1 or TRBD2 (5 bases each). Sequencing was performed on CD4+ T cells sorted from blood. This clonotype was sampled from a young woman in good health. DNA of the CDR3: TGTGCCAGCAGCTTAATAGGGGAGTTCACAGATACGCAGTATTTT. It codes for CASSLIGEFTDTQYF.